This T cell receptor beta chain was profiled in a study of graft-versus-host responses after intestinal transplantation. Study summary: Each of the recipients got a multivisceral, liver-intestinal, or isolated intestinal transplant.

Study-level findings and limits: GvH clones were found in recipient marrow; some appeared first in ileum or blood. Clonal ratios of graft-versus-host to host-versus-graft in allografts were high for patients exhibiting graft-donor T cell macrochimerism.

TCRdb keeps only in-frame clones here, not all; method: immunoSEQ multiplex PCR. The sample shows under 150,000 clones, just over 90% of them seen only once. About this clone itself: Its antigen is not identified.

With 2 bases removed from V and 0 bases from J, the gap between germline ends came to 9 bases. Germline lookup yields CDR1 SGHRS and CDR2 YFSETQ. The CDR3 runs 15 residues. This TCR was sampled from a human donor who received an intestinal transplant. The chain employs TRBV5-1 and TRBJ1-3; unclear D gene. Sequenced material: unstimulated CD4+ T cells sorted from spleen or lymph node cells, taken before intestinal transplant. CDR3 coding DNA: TGCGCCAGCAGCTTTGGGGAGAGCTCTGGAAACACCATATATTTT. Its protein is CASSFGESSGNTIYF.